The 20 T cell receptor beta chains below were found in one sample sequenced in a study of cytomegalovirus exposure and HLA in healthy donors (dated by TCRdb to the late 2010s). The library was built by means of the immunoSEQ multiplex PCR assay. For the multiplex PCR, a mixture combining 60 forward primers for TCR Vbeta segments and 13 reverse primers for TCR Jbeta segments was used. TCRdb retrieved this table from immuneACCESS and kept in-frame rearrangements only. Not all clones are present; in checked studies, unresolved V genes account for under half, and no reason is known for the remainder. The sample yields roughly 230,000 clones; about nine tenths were counted once. The leading ten clones occupy around 1.7% of the sample. The sequenced material came from PBMCs. The origin of the receptors is a girl aged 2-9 years in good health and CMV-seronegative.

This clone occurred once. This chain connects TRBV6-1 to TRBJ1-2; 8 bases match TRBD1. Germline loops: CDR1 MNHNS, CDR2 SASEGT. The CDR3 sequence is 14 residues long. The J segment lost 6 bases and the V segment lost 5 bases, leaving 8 bases of the junction unmatched. CDR3 DNA sequence: TGTGCCAGCAGTCGAACCCGGACAGGGAATGGCTACACCTTC. Translation: CASSRTRTGNGYTF.

The chain has TRBV19 and TRBJ2-1, with D uncertain. CDR3 length: 14 residues. The germline V and J ends were trimmed by 4 bases and 4 bases, with 11 bases remaining between them. The germline gives CDR1 LNHDA, CDR2 SQIVND (reference sequence). In DNA, the CDR3 is TGTGCCAGTAGTACCTCGGGTGTTTACAATGAGCAGTTCTTC. Protein: CASSTSGVYNEQFF.

The chain links TRBV15 to TRBJ1-2; no clear D gene. CDR3 length equals 13 residues. Trimming removed 3 bases at V and 7 bases at J, with 12 bases between. CDR1 is LNHNV, CDR2 YYDKDF, per germline (reference sequence). CDR3 amino acids: CATSSERSSGYTF. CDR3 DNA sequence: TGTGCCACCAGCAGTGAGAGGAGCAGTGGCTACACCTTC.

As concerns this clone: The germline gene is not matched at one end of the junction; a read error may be the cause. The chain couples TRBV2 to TRBJ2-4, with TRBD2 matching 14 bases. Germline values: CDR1 SNHLY, CDR2 FYNNEI. The CDR3 consists of 18 residues. This chain's CDR3 is CASSPTPTSGGAKNIQYF. As DNA, the CDR3 is TGTGCCAGCAGCCCCACCCCGACTAGCGGGGGGGCCAAGAACATTCAGTACTTC.

The chain is built from TRBV7-8 and TRBJ1-1, with D possibly matching TRBD1 (6 bases). From germline, CDR1 is SGHVS and CDR2 FQNEAQ. The V end lost 5 bases, the J end lost 7 bases, and 11 bases lay between the germline ends. The CDR3 is 12 amino acids. This CDR3 is CASSNRVVEAFF. In nucleotides, the CDR3 is TGTGCCAGCAGCAACAGGGTTGTTGAAGCTTTCTTT.

The gene calls are TRBV19 and TRBJ1-5; a possible D gene is TRBD1 (5 bases). Germline CDR1 LNHDA, CDR2 SQIVND (reference sequence). Trimming took 1 base from V and 3 from J, leaving 10 bases between them. This CDR3 has 15 amino acids. CDR3 DNA sequence: TGTGCCAGTAGTATAGGGGAGGGACTCAATCAGCCCCAGCATTTT. Protein: CASSIGEGLNQPQHF.

The J gene is TRBJ1-2, the V gene TRBV28; no clear D. The CDR3 covers 12 residues. Germline V gives CDR1 MDHEN, CDR2 SYDVKM. V lost 9 bases and J lost 3, with 11 bases in between. The CDR3 loop reads CASLAGYYGYTF. The CDR3 nucleotides read TGTGCCAGTCTCGCCGGGTACTATGGCTACACCTTC.

The chain combines TRBV10-1 with TRBJ2-2; D is ambiguous. Trimming removed 2 bases at V and 1 base at J, with 5 bases between. The CDR3 spans 14 residues. CDR1 and CDR2 from the germline V gene are WNHNN and SYGVQD (reference sequence). The CDR3, as DNA: TGCGCCAGCAGTGAGACAAGGAACACCGGGGAGCTGTTTTTT. Its protein is CASSETRNTGELFF.

The V call is TRBV4-1, the J call TRBJ2-7, with D unclear. Trimming removed 2 bases from V and 5 bases from J, with 7 bases in between. This CDR3 has 12 residues. Germline V CDR1 and CDR2: MGHRA, YSYEKL. As DNA, the CDR3 is TGCGCCAGCAGCCAACCAACTGACGAGCAGTACTTC. As protein: CASSQPTDEQYF.

The rearrangement links TRBV5-6 to TRBJ1-2; 8 bases align to TRBD1. V lost 1 base, J lost 12 bases, and 5 bases stayed unmatched. The CDR3 is 12 residues long. Germline loops: CDR1 SGHDT, CDR2 YYEEEE. The CDR3 spells CASSLRQGRDTF. The CDR3 coding sequence is TGTGCCAGCAGCTTGAGACAGGGGAGGGACACCTTC.

The chain joins TRBV30 to TRBJ2-7, with D possibly being TRBD1 (5 bases). The CDR3 is 13 residues long. Germline V gene lookup returns CDR1 GTSNPN and CDR2 SVGIG (reference sequence). Trimming cost V 1 base and J 2 bases, with 9 bases left between them. This CDR3 reads CAWSARATYEQYF. In DNA, the CDR3 is TGTGCCTGGAGTGCCAGGGCTACCTACGAGCAGTACTTC. The whole variable domain, remainder taken from reference TRBV30 and TRBJ2-7, is SQTIHQWPATLVQPVGSPLSLECTVEGTSNPNLYWYRQAAGRGLQLLFYSVGIGQISSEVPQNLSASRPQDRQFILSSKKLLLSDSGFYLCAWSARATYEQYFGPGTRLTVT.

This clone was found a few times. This chain connects TRBV25-1 to TRBJ1-1; unclear D gene. The V end was cut by 7 bases, the J end by 1 base, with 4 bases between. The germline CDR1 and CDR2 sequences are MGHDK and SYGVNS. The CDR3 consists of 11 residues. CDR3 sequence reads: CASTGNTEAFF. DNA of the CDR3: TGTGCCAGCACAGGGAACACTGAAGCTTTCTTT.

The chain carries TRBV27 and TRBJ2-7; 11 nucleotides align to TRBD2. The V and J ends lost 5 bases and 4 bases, in that order; junction bases with no gene match: 7. This CDR3 spans 15 amino acids. Germline V gene sequence: CDR1 MNHEY, CDR2 SMNVEV (reference sequence). CDR3 sequence: CASSPTSGRLYEQYF. In DNA, the CDR3 is TGTGCCAGCAGTCCCACTAGCGGGAGATTGTACGAGCAGTACTTC.

V gene TRBV28 combines with J gene TRBJ1-1; TRBD1 matches 7 bases. From germline, CDR1 is MDHEN and CDR2 SYDVKM. Germline trimming cut 3 bases from V and 3 bases from J; bases unmatched to any gene: 4. This CDR3 contains 14 residues. In DNA form, the CDR3 reads TGTGCCAGCAGTTTGGAGACAGGGCACACTGAAGCTTTCTTT. Its translation is CASSLETGHTEAFF.

V gene TRBV19 combines with J gene TRBJ2-5, with D perhaps matching TRBD1 (6 bases). Trimming removed 4 bases from V and 3 bases from J, with 9 bases in between. Germline V lookup: CDR1 LNHDA, CDR2 SQIVND (reference sequence). This CDR3 contains 13 residues. The CDR3: CASSTGAKETQYF. The CDR3 DNA follows: TGTGCCAGTAGTACAGGGGCTAAAGAGACCCAGTACTTC.

This clone was observed a handful of times. The chain recombines TRBV6-6 with TRBJ1-2; 11 nucleotides agree with TRBD1. This CDR3 contains 16 residues. V shed 2 bases and J 3 bases; nucleotides not matched to a gene: 5. Germline V lookup: CDR1 MNHNY, CDR2 SVGAGI (reference sequence). The CDR3 protein is CASSYGRDRGDYGYTF. The DNA of the CDR3 is TGTGCCAGCAGTTACGGCCGGGACAGGGGGGACTATGGCTACACCTTC.

The chain joins TRBV2 to TRBJ2-1; D is possibly TRBD1 (5 bases). V dropped 11 bases and J dropped 7 bases, with 12 bases sitting between them. The CDR3 is 11 residues long. Per the germline V gene, CDR1 is SNHLY and CDR2 is FYNNEI. CDR3 loop: CALVGPNEQFF. CDR3 bases: TGTGCCCTCGTGGGGCCTAATGAGCAGTTCTTC.

The rearrangement links TRBV25-1 to TRBJ2-1; the D gene is possibly TRBD2 (5 bases). V lost 4 bases and J lost 15, with 19 bases in between. The germline gives CDR1 MGHDK, CDR2 SYGVNS. CDR3 length: 13 residues. The CDR3 loop is CASSASQAVPPFF. The DNA of the CDR3 is TGTGCCAGCAGTGCATCGCAAGCGGTACCCCCGTTCTTC.

The chain links TRBV6-1 to TRBJ1-3; 11 positions agree with TRBD1. The CDR3 consists of 15 residues. The germline CDR1 and CDR2 sequences are MNHNS and SASEGT. Unmatched junction bases numbered 3, after V lost 7 bases and J lost 1 base. For the CDR3, the DNA is TGTGCCAGCACCAGGGACAGGGGGTCTGGAAACACCATATATTTT. The encoded protein is CASTRDRGSGNTIYF.

V gene TRBV2 combines with J gene TRBJ2-2; D possibly corresponds to TRBD2 (6 bases). The CDR3 contains 16 residues. Germline-derived CDR1 and CDR2 are SNHLY and FYNNEI. V shed 7 bases and J shed 1 base, with 16 bases lying between them. The CDR3 loop is CASTLQPGLNTGELFF. CDR3 bases: TGTGCCAGCACTCTACAGCCGGGACTGAACACCGGGGAGCTGTTTTTT.